One sample yielded the 21 T cell receptor beta chains listed below, sequenced in a study of blood T cell repertoires in COVID-19. TCRdb's copy holds only in-frame clones and misses some; the assay was immunoSEQ multiplex PCR. The sample includes about 220,000 clones, roughly 84% of them seen just once. The sample consisted of peripheral blood. The receptors were sampled from a man aged 50-60 years with active or convalescent COVID-19.

The V call is TRBV5-1, the J call TRBJ1-6; D uncertain. Germline V gene data show CDR1 as SGHRS and CDR2 as YFSETQ. Trimming pared 4 bases from V and 8 bases from J, leaving 25 bases between. The CDR3 extends over 18 amino acids. This chain's CDR3 is CASSPNGSGVSSDSPLHF. For the CDR3, the DNA is TGCGCCAGCAGCCCCAATGGGTCCGGGGTGAGCAGCGATTCACCCCTCCACTTT.

The chain uses TRBV11-2 and TRBJ2-3, with 9 bases aligning to TRBD1. CDR3 size: 16 residues. CDR1 and CDR2 (germline): SGHAT, FQNNGV. Trimming removed 3 bases from V and 3 bases from J; junction bases left unmatched: 7. Here the CDR3 reads CASSFLGTGKTDTQYF. CDR3 coding DNA: TGTGCCAGCAGCTTCCTTGGGACAGGGAAAACAGATACGCAGTATTTT.

The chain links TRBV4-1 to TRBJ1-4, with TRBD1 identical over 9 bases. The length of the CDR3 is 16 residues. Trimming cost V 4 bases and J 10 bases; bases outside gene matches: 13. Germline V gene lookup returns CDR1 MGHRA and CDR2 YSYEKL. The CDR3 DNA reads as TGCGCCAGCAGCCCCCGAAACCGGGACAGGGAAGGAAAACTGTTTTTT. Protein: CASSPRNRDREGKLFF.

The chain has TRBV28 and TRBJ2-1; D may be TRBD2 (5 bases). Germline V gives CDR1 MDHEN, CDR2 SYDVKM. CDR3 length equals 15 residues. V shed 1 base and J shed 0 bases, with 7 bases lying between them. The CDR3 nucleotides read TGTGCCAGCAGTTTATTGAGCGGCTCCTACAATGAGCAGTTCTTC. Protein: CASSLLSGSYNEQFF.

This clone was recorded a few times. The rearrangement links TRBV30 to TRBJ1-2; 10 bases map to TRBD1. This CDR3 is 13 amino acids long. The germline CDR1 and CDR2 sequences are GTSNPN and SVGIG (reference sequence). With 3 bases clipped from V and 9 bases from J, the junction kept 7 bases outside the gene matches. The CDR3 reads CAWRGTGQGRYTF. In nucleotides, the CDR3 is TGTGCCTGGAGGGGGACGGGACAGGGGCGCTACACCTTC.

This clone was seen only once. The V call is TRBV14, the J call TRBJ1-6; a possible D gene is TRBD1 (5 bases). Germline V CDR1 and CDR2: SGHDN, FVKESK. Trimming stripped 2 bases from V and 6 bases from J, with 5 bases between. CDR3 length: 13 residues. This chain's CDR3 is CASSQQGNSPLHF. The CDR3 DNA sequence: TGTGCCAGCAGCCAACAGGGTAATTCACCCCTCCACTTT. Combining the CDR3 with reference TRBV14 and TRBJ1-6 gives the whole variable domain EAGVTQFPSHSVIEKGQTVTLRCDPISGHDNLYWYRRVMGKEIKFLLHFVKESKQDESGMPNNRFLAERTGGTYSTLKVQPAELEDSGVYFCASSQQGNSPLHFGNGTRLTVT.

The chain is built from TRBV2 and TRBJ1-5; 10 positions match TRBD1. Germline V gene data show CDR1 as SNHLY and CDR2 as FYNNEI. V gave up 5 bases and J gave up 6 bases; unmatched junction bases: 13. CDR3 length equals 17 residues. CDR3 loop: CASSTQPRDRGGQPQHF. CDR3 nucleotides: TGTGCCAGCAGTACCCAACCAAGGGACAGGGGTGGTCAGCCCCAGCATTTT.

This sequence joins TRBV6-6 and TRBJ2-2; 9 bases agree with TRBD2. J was trimmed by 0 bases and V by 5 bases; bases with no gene match: 4. The CDR3 has 16 amino acids. Germline V gives CDR1 MNHNY, CDR2 SVGAGI (reference sequence). The CDR3 protein is CASSRLAVTNTGELFF. The CDR3 nucleotides are TGTGCCAGCAGTCGACTAGCGGTCACGAACACCGGGGAGCTGTTTTTT.

J is TRBJ1-4 and V is TRBV4-1, with a possible D match to TRBD1 (6 bases). Germline values: CDR1 MGHRA, CDR2 YSYEKL. V gave up 4 bases and J gave up 0 bases, with 9 bases separating them. This CDR3 contains 15 residues. The CDR3 sequence: CASSLRDTTNEKLFF. Written as DNA, the CDR3 is TGCGCCAGCAGCCTTCGGGACACAACTAATGAAAAACTGTTTTTT.

This clone was counted once. This sequence joins TRBV2 and TRBJ2-2; tentative D call: TRBD1 (5 bases). V was cut by 7 bases and J by 8 bases, with 14 bases left in between. This CDR3 has 13 amino acids. Germline lookup yields CDR1 SNHLY and CDR2 FYNNEI. CDR3 DNA: TGTGCCAGCATGGCAGGGTTCGGAGGGGAGCTGTTTTTT. Translated: CASMAGFGGELFF.

The chain carries TRBV6-2 or TRBV6-3 and TRBJ2-7; 10 nucleotides line up with TRBD1. The CDR3 consists of 17 residues. Germline V gene lookup returns CDR1 MNHEY and CDR2 SVGEGT. V was clipped by 2 bases and J by 7 bases; unmatched bases: 14. The CDR3 DNA reads as TGTGCCAGCAGTTACCAACCGGGACAGGGGACCTCTAAGGAGCAGTACGTC. Its translation: CASSYQPGQGTSKEQYV.

The chain couples TRBV24-1 to TRBJ2-5, with 10 positions matching TRBD1. V shed 4 bases, J shed 5 bases, and the junction held 6 bases outside the gene matches. This CDR3 is 15 amino acids long. The germline V gene has CDR1 KGHDR and CDR2 SFDVKD. The CDR3 protein is CATSDPGTGVETQYF. In nucleotides, the CDR3 is TGTGCCACCAGTGACCCCGGGACAGGGGTGGAGACCCAGTACTTC.

The DNA of the CDR3 is TGTGCCAGCAGTTTGGGGCCAGGGTTTGACTACGAGCAGTACTTC. It is translated as CASSLGPGFDYEQYF. The V gene is TRBV28, the J gene TRBJ2-7; the D gene is possibly TRBD1 (5 bases). The CDR3 totals 15 residues. Germline CDR1 MDHEN, CDR2 SYDVKM. Between the trimmed V and J ends, which lost 3 bases and 3 bases, there was a span of 15 bases. The whole variable domain, filled in from reference TRBV28 and TRBJ2-7, reads DVKVTQSSRYLVKRTGEKVFLECVQDMDHENMFWYRQDPGLGLRLIYFSYDVKMKEKGDIPEGYSVSREKKERFSLILESASTNQTSMYLCASSLGPGFDYEQYFGPGTRLTVT.

This chain joins TRBV5-4 and TRBJ2-2, with TRBD2 identical over 11 bases. The CDR3 extends over 16 amino acids. Germline assignment: CDR1 SGHNT and CDR2 YYREEE (reference sequence). Losses at the gene ends were 3 bases for V and 4 bases for J; bases not matched to a gene: 5. This CDR3 is CASSSWTSGLTGELFF. The CDR3 DNA reads TGTGCCAGCAGCTCGTGGACTAGCGGGCTCACCGGGGAGCTGTTTTTT.

The V call is TRBV7-9, the J call TRBJ1-2; 7 bases map to TRBD1. J was trimmed by 4 bases and V by 2 bases; bases with no gene match: 7. Germline V gene sequence: CDR1 SEHNR, CDR2 FQNEAQ (reference sequence). This CDR3 comprises 15 residues. This CDR3 is CASSLSEDRFYGYTF. DNA of the CDR3: TGTGCCAGCAGCTTAAGTGAGGACAGGTTCTATGGCTACACCTTC.

The rearrangement joins TRBV28 to TRBJ2-2; a weak D match, TRBD1 (6 bases). The CDR3 is made up of 16 amino acids. Deletions cut 5 bases from V and 5 bases from J, with 18 bases between. Germline CDR1 is MDHEN and CDR2 is SYDVKM. DNA of the CDR3: TGTGCCAGCAGTACCTCAGGGGAGTACCGTACCGGGGAGCTGTTTTTT. Protein sequence: CASSTSGEYRTGELFF. The variable domain in full, with the rest retrieved from reference TRBV28 and TRBJ2-2, is DVKVTQSSRYLVKRTGEKVFLECVQDMDHENMFWYRQDPGLGLRLIYFSYDVKMKEKGDIPEGYSVSREKKERFSLILESASTNQTSMYLCASSTSGEYRTGELFFGEGSRLTVL.

This sequence joins TRBV4-3 and TRBJ2-1; 7 bases match TRBD2. V lost 2 bases, J lost 10 bases, and 11 bases stayed unmatched. The CDR3 contains 15 residues. Per germline, CDR1 LGHNA and CDR2 YSLEER. This CDR3 is CASSQRIGRSHEQFF. CDR3 sequence (DNA): TGCGCCAGCAGCCAAAGGATCGGGAGGTCGCACGAGCAGTTCTTC.

The chain has TRBV28 and TRBJ2-1; unclear D gene. Germline CDR1 is MDHEN and CDR2 is SYDVKM. V was clipped by 5 bases and J by 8 bases, with 10 bases between them. CDR3 size: 12 residues. CDR3 in DNA: TGTGCCAGCAGTCCCTCGGGTCATGAGCAGTTCTTC. Amino acids: CASSPSGHEQFF.

For the CDR3, the DNA is TGTGCCAGCAGCTTGCTACAGTTCAGCATGAACACTGAAGCTTTCTTT. It is translated as CASSLLQFSMNTEAFF. The J gene is TRBJ1-1, the V gene TRBV5-6, with unresolved D. The V and J ends lost 1 base and 0 bases respectively, with 13 bases between them. The CDR3 is made up of 16 amino acids. Germline CDR1 SGHDT, CDR2 YYEEEE. Full variable domain (remainder filled in from reference TRBV5-6 and TRBJ1-1): DAGVTQSPTHLIKTRGQQVTLRCSPKSGHDTVSWYQQALGQGPQFIFQYYEEEERQRGNFPDRFSGHQFPNYSSELNVNALLLGDSALYLCASSLLQFSMNTEAFFGQGTRLTVV.

The gene calls are TRBV7-9 and TRBJ2-1, with 11 bases that match TRBD2. The CDR3 is 15 residues long. The junction had 9 bases not matched to a gene; V was cut back by 5 bases and J by 9 bases. The germline gives CDR1 SEHNR, CDR2 FQNEAQ (reference sequence). In nucleotides, the CDR3 is TGTGCCAGCAGCCCTACTAGCGGGAGCGGGGTTGAGCAGTTCTTC. This codes for CASSPTSGSGVEQFF.

This chain joins TRBV6-6 and TRBJ1-2, with D uncertain. CDR3 length: 13 residues. The ends were cut back, 3 bases at V and 3 bases at J, with 8 bases in the middle. The germline V gene encodes CDR1 MNHNY and CDR2 SVGAGI (reference sequence). In DNA form, the CDR3 reads TGTGCCAGCAGTTATAAGATAGACTATGGCTACACCTTC. Translated, it gives CASSYKIDYGYTF.